The sequence of this T cell receptor (beta chain) was determined in a study of cytomegalovirus exposure and HLA in healthy donors. Overall study results and limits: The productive fraction for most TCR beta V segments was about 87% or about 30% in an earlier analysis.

Losses at the gene ends were 5 bases for V and 6 bases for J; bases not matched to a gene: 6. This CDR3 has 13 amino acids. Germline lookup yields CDR1 SGHTA and CDR2 FQGNSA. As for this clone: No antigen is known for it.

With 60 Vbeta and 13 Jbeta primers, the PCR was carried out. Authors' analysis steps: Around 11 million shared chains were among the roughly 78 million unique TCR beta chains that a later analysis counted. The table came from immunoSEQ multiplex PCR; TCRdb's copy has only in-frame clones and leaves some out. V and J calls and clone size are those listed in that table; D and trimming were worked out from the DNA. Its listing shows 110,000 to 150,000 clones. The chain links TRBV7-2 to TRBJ1-2, with 7 bases lining up with TRBD1. The clonotype was recovered from a male donor in good health and CMV-seronegative. The material sequenced was PBMCs. CDR3 coding DNA: TGTGCCAGCAGCCGTGACAGGGTCGATGGCTACACCTTC. Protein: CASSRDRVDGYTF.